This T cell receptor beta chain originates from a study of identifying expanded T cells in peripheral blood. Measured with immunoSEQ multiplex PCR; TCRdb has only the in-frame clones, and not every one. In the table there are around 84,000 clones, roughly 89% of which are singletons. V shed 6 bases, J shed 11 bases, and the junction held 8 bases outside the gene matches. This CDR3 region has 13 residues. Looked up from germline, CDR1 is SEHNR and CDR2 is FQNEAQ (reference sequence). This chain links TRBV7-9 with TRBJ1-1, with 11 bases fitting TRBD1. The sequencing sample was made of blood. The sequence was obtained from a person between 18 and 75 years old in good health. CDR3 nucleotides: TGTGCCAGCAGTCCCGGGACAGGGGGAAGCGCTTTCTTT. This sequence encodes CASSPGTGGSAFF.